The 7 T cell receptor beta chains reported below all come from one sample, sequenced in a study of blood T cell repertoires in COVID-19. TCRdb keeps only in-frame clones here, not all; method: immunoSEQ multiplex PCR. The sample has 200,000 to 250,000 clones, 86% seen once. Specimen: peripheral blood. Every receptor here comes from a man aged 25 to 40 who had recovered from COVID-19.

This CDR3 is CASSPLAGYHYEQYF. DNA of the CDR3: TGTGCCAGCTCTCCCCTAGCGGGGTATCACTACGAGCAGTACTTC. This chain uses TRBV18 with TRBJ2-7, with TRBD2 matching 9 bases. CDR1 is KGHSH and CDR2 is LQKENI in the germline V gene. J was trimmed by 3 bases and V by 6 bases; bases with no gene match: 9. The CDR3 consists of 15 residues.

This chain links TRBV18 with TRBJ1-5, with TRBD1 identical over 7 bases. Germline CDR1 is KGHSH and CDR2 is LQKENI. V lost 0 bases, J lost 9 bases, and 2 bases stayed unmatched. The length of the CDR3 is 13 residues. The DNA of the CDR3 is TGTGCCAGCTCACCACCAGGGGGCGGGCCCCAGCATTTT. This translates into CASSPPGGGPQHF.

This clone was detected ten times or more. The CDR3 nucleotides are TGTGCCAGCAGCTATTACCTGACGCGGGGACCGAACACCGGGGAGCTGTTTTTT. The encoded protein is CASSYYLTRGPNTGELFF. This rearrangement joins TRBV6-2 or TRBV6-3 to TRBJ2-2; perhaps TRBD2 as D (6 bases). Germline-derived CDR1 and CDR2 are MNHEY and SVGEGT. Trimming left V 6 bases short and J 0 bases short, with 20 bases between. The CDR3 is 18 residues long.

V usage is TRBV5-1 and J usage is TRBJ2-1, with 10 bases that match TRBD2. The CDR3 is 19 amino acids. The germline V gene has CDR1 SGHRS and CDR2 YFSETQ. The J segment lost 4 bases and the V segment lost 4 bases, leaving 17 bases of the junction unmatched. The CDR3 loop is CASSILARDLSGGYNEQFF. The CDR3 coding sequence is TGCGCCAGCAGCATTTTGGCCCGGGACCTTAGCGGGGGGTACAATGAGCAGTTCTTC.

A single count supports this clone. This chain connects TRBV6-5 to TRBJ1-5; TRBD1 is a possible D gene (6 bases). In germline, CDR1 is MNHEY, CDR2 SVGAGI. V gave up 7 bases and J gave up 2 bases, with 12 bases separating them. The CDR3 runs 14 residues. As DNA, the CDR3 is TGTGCCAGCACCGGAAACAGGGGCAATCAGCCCCAGCATTTT. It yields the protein CASTGNRGNQPQHF.

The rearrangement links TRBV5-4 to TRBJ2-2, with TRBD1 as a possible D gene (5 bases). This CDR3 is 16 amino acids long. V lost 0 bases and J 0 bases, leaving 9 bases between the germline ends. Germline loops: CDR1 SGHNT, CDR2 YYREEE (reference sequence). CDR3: CASSLGQGTNTGELFF. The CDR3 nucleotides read TGTGCCAGCAGCTTGGGGCAGGGAACGAACACCGGGGAGCTGTTTTTT.

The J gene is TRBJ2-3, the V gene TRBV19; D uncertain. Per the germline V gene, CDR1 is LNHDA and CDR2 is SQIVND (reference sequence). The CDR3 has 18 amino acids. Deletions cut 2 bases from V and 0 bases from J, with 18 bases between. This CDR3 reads CASSIKQYFTSSTDTQYF. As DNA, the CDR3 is TGTGCCAGTAGTATAAAACAGTATTTCACTTCTAGCACAGATACGCAGTATTTT.